A single TCR beta chain is shown here with its context. The source material, RNA transcripts, was used to amplify TCR beta CDR3 regions. Using the HTBI primer set, a first-round RT-PCR was run on the TCR CDR3. MiXCR, applied by TCRdb to the multiplex PCR reads, yields one record per CDR3 protein. The data contain some 400,000 distinct CDR3 sequences, under 20% of them singletons. This CDR3 contains 13 residues. Germline lookup yields CDR1 SQVTM and CDR2 ANQGSEA. V lost 4 bases and J 0 bases, leaving 7 bases between the germline ends. The sample belongs to a study of T cells in Graves' hyperthyroidism and ophthalmopathy.

The V gene is TRBV29-1, the J gene TRBJ1-5; the D is unclear. Sample: blood. The source is a woman in her late teens or twenties with Graves' hyperthyroidism. CDR3 residues: CSVGSYSNQPQHF. The CDR3 nucleotides read TGCAGCGTTGGTTCCTATAGCAATCAGCCCCAGCATTTT.